This T cell receptor (beta chain) was identified during a study of CD8+ T cells in alopecia areata. Sample treatment: oral pan-JAK inhibitor, 5-10 mg twice daily. Peripheral blood and lesional scalp punch biopsies were taken from alopecia areata patients. Turning to this clone: Antigen: not known.

RNA was extracted and reverse transcribed into cDNA as the sequencing template. Libraries were prepared by immunoSEQ multiplex PCR; TCRdb keeps only in-frame clonotypes and omits some of them. The sample carries about 110,000 clones, roughly 50% recorded once. Broader study findings: For baseline CD8+ expansion, any link to response stays uncertain with one nonresponder. Numerous clones, expanded in lesions, remained in scalp and blood during tofacitinib.

Germline CDR1 reads SGHAT; CDR2 reads FQNNGV. The CDR3 runs 14 residues. V was shortened by 2 bases and J by 3 bases, with 10 bases between the two germline ends. The chain carries TRBV11-2 and TRBJ1-1, with no clear D. Sequencing was performed on CD8+ T cells sorted from blood, taken at week 24, from a patient treated with tofacitinib. This TCR was recovered from a human donor with alopecia areata. Here the CDR3 DNA reads TGTGCCAGCAGCTTATGGGGTCCCGACACTGAAGCTTTCTTT. As protein: CASSLWGPDTEAFF.